Shown below are 2 T cell receptor beta chains from a single sample sequenced in a study of cytomegalovirus exposure and HLA in healthy donors. PCR was performed using 60 Vbeta and 13 Jbeta primers. Using immunoSEQ multiplex PCR, the repertoire was profiled, and TCRdb retains in-frame clones only, with some absent. The table has more than 95,000 clones, 8% to 10% seen once. Sequencing input: PBMCs. These receptors all come from a man aged 25 to 40 in good health and CMV-seronegative.

CDR3 region: CASSQGTSGSADTQYF. CDR3 bases: TGCGCCAGCAGCCAAGGGACTAGCGGGAGCGCAGATACGCAGTATTTT. The V call is TRBV4-1, the J call TRBJ2-3, with TRBD2 identical over 13 bases. Trimming at V came to 1 base and at J to 4 bases, leaving 2 bases not matched to a gene. This CDR3 has 16 amino acids. Germline V gene lookup returns CDR1 MGHRA and CDR2 YSYEKL.

The chain employs TRBV7-2 and TRBJ2-3, with 9 nucleotides matching TRBD1. Germline-derived CDR1 and CDR2 are SGHTA and FQGNSA. The CDR3 contains 17 residues. J gave up 2 bases and V 4 bases, and 10 bases lay outside the gene matches. CDR3 sequence: CASSYKKGTGLTDTQYF. The CDR3 DNA sequence: TGTGCCAGCAGCTACAAGAAGGGGACAGGGCTCACAGATACGCAGTATTTT.